Listed here are 13 T cell receptor beta chains from one sample, sequenced in a study of spatial heterogeneity in lung cancer. One entry per CDR3 protein, called by TCRdb with MiXCR from the 5' RACE reads. The table has approximately 21,000 distinct CDR3 sequences, over 3% seen once. Time point given: sample taken at primary tumor resection. Sequencing of whole RNA from tumor, nontumor lung or frozen PBMC involved no sorting. This material consisted of PBMCs, taken at surgery. The receptors derive from a female donor with early-stage non-small cell lung cancer.

Many counts were recorded for this clonotype. This chain uses TRBV7-9 with TRBJ1-3; D gene ambiguous. Trimming pared 5 bases from V and 0 bases from J, leaving 8 bases between. Germline CDR1 reads SEHNR; CDR2 reads FQNEAQ (reference sequence). The CDR3 spans 14 residues. As DNA, the CDR3 is TGTGCCAGCAGCCCCCAGGTCTCTGGAAACACCATATATTTT. The encoded protein is CASSPQVSGNTIYF. Supplemented by reference TRBV7-9 and TRBJ1-3, the full variable domain reads DTGVSQNPRHKITKRGQNVTFRCDPISEHNRLYWYRQTLGQGPEFLTYFQNEAQLEKSRLLSDRFSAERPKGSFSTLEIQRTEQGDSAMYLCASSPQVSGNTIYFGEGSWLTVV.

Many counts were recorded for this clonotype. This sequence joins TRBV3-1 and TRBJ2-5; D gene uncertain. This CDR3 has 14 residues. The V and J ends lost 0 bases and 7 bases respectively, with 12 bases between them. Germline CDR1 LGHDT, CDR2 YNNKEL (reference sequence). CDR3 bases: TGTGCCAGCAGCCAAGATAGGGCCCTAGGGACCCAGTACTTC. This gives the protein CASSQDRALGTQYF.

This clonotype is termed medium-sized. This chain links TRBV29-1 with TRBJ1-1; 7 nucleotides align to TRBD1. Trimming at V came to 6 bases and at J to 8 bases, leaving 12 bases not matched to a gene. Germline V lookup: CDR1 SQVTM, CDR2 ANQGSEA. The CDR3 is 13 amino acids. The CDR3 DNA is TGCAGCGTGGGGGGTTCACGGGACAGAGAAGCTTTCTTT. It codes for CSVGGSRDREAFF.

The table lists this clonotype with many counts. The rearrangement links TRBV19 to TRBJ2-7; tentative D call: TRBD1 (6 bases). This CDR3 region has 15 residues. V lost 2 bases and J 3 bases, leaving 14 bases between the germline ends. The germline V gene encodes CDR1 LNHDA and CDR2 SQIVND (reference sequence). The CDR3, as DNA: TGTGCCAGTAGTATAATCCAGGGGATGCACTACGAGCAGTACTTC. Translating it yields CASSIIQGMHYEQYF.

This clonotype was recorded at least ten times. For the CDR3, the DNA is TGTGCCAGCAGCGCTAGCGGTAGCACAGATACGCAGTATTTT. This sequence encodes CASSASGSTDTQYF. The chain combines TRBV7-9 with TRBJ2-3, with 7 bases that match TRBD2. The CDR3 is 14 amino acids. V lost 5 bases, J lost 0 bases, and 2 bases stayed unmatched. The germline gives CDR1 SEHNR, CDR2 FQNEAQ (reference sequence).

The chain uses TRBV7-2 and TRBJ2-7, with D unresolved. CDR1 and CDR2 from the germline V gene are SGHTA and FQGNSA. The CDR3 is 15 residues long. Trimming took off 6 bases at V and 1 base at J, with 16 bases between the two ends. DNA for the CDR3: TGTGCCAGCAGGATTACCAGCTTAGGGTCCTACGAGCAGTACTTC. Translation gives CASRITSLGSYEQYF.

Many counts were recorded for this clonotype. V gene TRBV7-6 combines with J gene TRBJ2-1; 8 bases map to TRBD2. The CDR3 spans 16 residues. V was clipped by 5 bases and J by 6 bases; unmatched bases: 12. Germline loops: CDR1 SGHVS, CDR2 FNYEAQ. Here the CDR3 DNA reads TGTGCCAGCAGCCCGTCGGGAGGGCCACTTGTCAATGAGCAGTTCTTC. Translating it yields CASSPSGGPLVNEQFF. The whole variable domain, filled in from reference TRBV7-6 and TRBJ2-1, reads GAGVSQSPRYKVTKRGQDVALRCDPISGHVSLYWYRQALGQGPEFLTYFNYEAQQDKSGLPNDRFSAERPEGSISTLTIQRTEQRDSAMYRCASSPSGGPLVNEQFFGPGTRLTVL.

There are many counts of this clonotype. The gene calls are TRBV5-1 and TRBJ1-2; perhaps TRBD1 as D (6 bases). CDR3 length: 13 residues. The germline gives CDR1 SGHRS, CDR2 YFSETQ. V lost 5 bases to trimming and J lost 3 bases, with 11 bases between them. CDR3 protein: CASSTDSYYGYTF. CDR3 DNA: TGCGCCAGCAGTACGGACAGCTACTATGGCTACACCTTC. Filled out from reference TRBV5-1 and TRBJ1-2, the complete variable domain reads KAGVTQTPRYLIKTRGQQVTLSCSPISGHRSVSWYQQTPGQGLQFLFEYFSETQRNKGNFPGRFSGRQFSNSRSEMNVSTLELGDSALYLCASSTDSYYGYTFGSGTRLTVV.

This clonotype was detected many times. The genes are TRBV27 and TRBJ2-7; weak D call: TRBD1 (5 bases). This CDR3 region has 15 residues. From germline, CDR1 is MNHEY and CDR2 SMNVEV (reference sequence). The V end was cut by 2 bases, the J end by 4 bases, with 15 bases between. The CDR3 DNA sequence: TGTGCCAGCAGTTTACGGGTAGGGCCAGGGTACGAGCAGTACTTC. Its protein is CASSLRVGPGYEQYF.

By frequency in the sample, this clonotype is medium-sized (0.01 to 0.1%). As DNA, the CDR3 is TGTGCCACCAGTGATTTCGGTACGAACACCGGGGAGCTGTTTTTT. It yields the protein CATSDFGTNTGELFF. This chain joins TRBV24-1 and TRBJ2-2; D remains ambiguous. Germline CDR1 is KGHDR and CDR2 is SFDVKD. V lost 1 base to trimming and J lost 0 bases, with 5 bases between them. The CDR3 is 15 amino acids.

This clonotype was seen more than once but under ten times. CDR3 sequence (DNA): TGTGCCAGCAGCTTTGATGAGCAGTACTTC. This sequence encodes CASSFDEQYF. The rearrangement joins TRBV25-1 to TRBJ2-7; D remains unclear. Trimming removed 6 bases from V and 7 bases from J, with 7 bases in between. CDR1 and CDR2 from the germline V gene are MGHDK and SYGVNS. The CDR3 is 10 residues long.

This clonotype has ten or more counts. This chain connects TRBV27 to TRBJ2-1, with TRBD2 matching over 14 bases. Germline V gene sequence: CDR1 MNHEY, CDR2 SMNVEV (reference sequence). J lost 9 bases, V lost 4 bases, and 8 bases had no gene match. This CDR3 region has 16 residues. CDR3 loop: CASSWGTSGGQAEQFF. The CDR3 DNA sequence: TGTGCCAGCAGTTGGGGGACTAGCGGGGGCCAAGCTGAGCAGTTCTTC.

In its sample, this clonotype was seen many times. The J gene is TRBJ1-2, the V gene TRBV20-1; D not certain. The length of the CDR3 is 12 residues. Trimming shortened V by 2 bases and J by 4 bases, and 8 bases separated the two germline ends. Per germline, CDR1 DFQATT and CDR2 SNEGSKA (reference sequence). For the CDR3, the DNA is TGCAGTGCTAGACCTTTTGGCTATGGCTACACCTTC. It is translated as CSARPFGYGYTF.